The entry that follows covers one T cell receptor beta chain sequence. The assay was immunoSEQ multiplex PCR, and TCRdb's table has in-frame clones only and misses some. The table has roughly 240,000 clones, around 88% seen once; the top ten hold over 5.5%. The CDR3 totals 16 residues. Germline V gene data show CDR1 as KGHSH and CDR2 as LQKENI. V trimming: 3 bases; J trimming: 0 bases; junction bases outside the gene matches: 3. The data stem from a study of blood T cell repertoires in COVID-19. Background on the study: Sites across the United States, Italy and Spain contributed samples from acute and convalescent COVID-19. PBMCs, B-cell-depleted T cells, or T cells provided the cDNA or gDNA that made up the material.

The clonotype originates from a woman aged 80 or over with COVID-19, enrolled during active disease. The V call is TRBV18, the J call TRBJ1-4; 8 nucleotides match TRBD1. The specimen sequenced was peripheral blood. This chain's CDR3 is CASSPTGAATNEKLFF. The CDR3 bases are TGTGCCAGCTCACCGACAGGGGCGGCAACTAATGAAAAACTGTTTTTT.